This entry lists 30 T cell receptor beta chains sequenced from one sample in a study of neoadjuvant nivolumab and ipilimumab in lung cancer. Data came from immunoSEQ multiplex PCR; TCRdb stores just in-frame clones and leaves some out. The sample lists about 25,000 clones, approximately 78% occurring once. Specimen: tumor tissue, collected after neoadjuvant nivolumab, alone or with ipilimumab, at or shortly before surgery. Every receptor here comes from an adult with non-small cell lung cancer.

The gene calls are TRBV11-2 and TRBJ2-2; perhaps TRBD2 as D (5 bases). CDR1 is SGHAT, CDR2 FQNNGV, per germline. The CDR3 is made up of 15 amino acids. Trimming took 6 bases from V and 3 from J, leaving 14 bases between them. CDR3 DNA: TGTGCCAGCAGAACCCCCCGGGGAGACACCGGGGAGCTGTTTTTT. This translates into CASRTPRGDTGELFF.

J is TRBJ1-2 and V is TRBV14; 11 bases fit TRBD1. This CDR3 is built from 17 residues. Per germline, CDR1 SGHDN and CDR2 FVKESK. After removal of 1 base from V and 4 bases from J, the junction contained 8 bases not matched to a gene. The DNA for the CDR3 is TGTGCCAGCAGCCAAGCCAGGACAGGGGGCTACTCCTATGGCTACACCTTC. The encoded protein is CASSQARTGGYSYGYTF.

The chain joins TRBV7-9 to TRBJ2-1; D is possibly TRBD1 (6 bases). This CDR3 region has 14 residues. Trimming took 0 bases from V and 9 from J, leaving 12 bases between them. Germline CDR1 reads SEHNR; CDR2 reads FQNEAQ (reference sequence). CDR3 coding DNA: TGTGCCAGCAGCTTAGCGGGACACGGCGGTGAGCAGTTCTTC. Translated: CASSLAGHGGEQFF. Filled out from reference TRBV7-9 and TRBJ2-1, the complete variable domain reads DTGVSQNPRHKITKRGQNVTFRCDPISEHNRLYWYRQTLGQGPEFLTYFQNEAQLEKSRLLSDRFSAERPKGSFSTLEIQRTEQGDSAMYLCASSLAGHGGEQFFGPGTRLTVL.

There are a few counts of this clone. The chain joins TRBV30 to TRBJ2-3; no clear D. Germline-derived CDR1 and CDR2 are GTSNPN and SVGIG (reference sequence). This CDR3 is built from 13 residues. Trimming pared 3 bases from V and 8 bases from J, leaving 15 bases between. The CDR3 DNA reads TGTGCCTGGAGCCCCCGGCACCGTGGTACGCAGTATTTT. It specifies CAWSPRHRGTQYF.

The CDR3 sequence is CASSRYDRERTEAFF. CDR3 coding DNA: TGTGCCAGCAGCCGATACGACAGGGAGAGAACTGAAGCTTTCTTT. This chain joins TRBV5-6 and TRBJ1-1, with 7 bases lining up with TRBD1. This CDR3 is 15 amino acids long. V shed 4 bases, J shed 5 bases, and the junction held 11 bases outside the gene matches. Germline V lookup: CDR1 SGHDT, CDR2 YYEEEE.

Only one count was recorded for this clone. The chain links TRBV9 to TRBJ2-7; D possibly corresponds to TRBD2 (5 bases). The germline CDR1 and CDR2 sequences are SGDLS and YYNGEE. V was shortened by 4 bases and J by 7 bases, with 12 bases between the two germline ends. The CDR3 contains 12 residues. CDR3 region: CASSPGVGEQYF. In DNA form, the CDR3 reads TGTGCCAGCAGCCCCGGGGTAGGGGAGCAGTACTTC.

This sequence joins TRBV9 and TRBJ2-5; TRBD1 is a possible D gene (5 bases). The CDR3 has 13 residues. Looked up from germline, CDR1 is SGDLS and CDR2 is YYNGEE. Between the trimmed V and J ends, which lost 3 bases and 4 bases, there was a span of 10 bases. The CDR3 protein is CASSEGMVETQYF. The CDR3 coding sequence is TGTGCCAGCAGCGAGGGGATGGTAGAGACCCAGTACTTC.

This clone was recorded only once. This chain connects TRBV11-2 to TRBJ1-3, with TRBD1 as a possible D gene (5 bases). CDR1 and CDR2 (germline): SGHAT, FQNNGV. The CDR3 has 15 residues. The V end lost 5 bases, the J end lost 2 bases, and 13 bases lay between the germline ends. The CDR3 protein is CASSPRGGPGNTIYF. The CDR3 region has the DNA TGTGCCAGCAGCCCTAGGGGCGGTCCTGGAAACACCATATATTTT.

CDR3 sequence reads: CASSPPNQGSAGAFF. In nucleotides, the CDR3 is TGTGCCAGCTCACCGCCCAATCAAGGCTCTGCGGGAGCTTTCTTT. V usage is TRBV18 and J usage is TRBJ1-1; the D is unclear. The germline V and J ends were trimmed by 3 bases and 10 bases, with 21 bases remaining between them. CDR3 length: 15 amino acids. Germline CDR1 is KGHSH and CDR2 is LQKENI.

The gene calls are TRBV30 and TRBJ1-5, with 7 bases aligning to TRBD1. The germline V gene has CDR1 GTSNPN and CDR2 SVGIG (reference sequence). The CDR3 runs 15 residues. V dropped 1 base and J dropped 6; count of bases not matched to a gene: 9. Written as DNA, the CDR3 is TGTGCCTGGAGTGATAAAGCGACAGGGTTTCAGCCCCAGCATTTT. It encodes CAWSDKATGFQPQHF.

The chain links TRBV5-1 to TRBJ2-2; 7 bases agree with TRBD2. Trimming took 4 bases from V and 5 from J; bases not matched to a gene: 5. The CDR3 is 14 residues long. Germline V gene lookup returns CDR1 SGHRS and CDR2 YFSETQ. The CDR3 coding sequence is TGCGCCAGCAGCGGGGGAGGGAATACCGGGGAGCTGTTTTTT. Translating gives CASSGGGNTGELFF. Combining the CDR3 with reference TRBV5-1 and TRBJ2-2 gives the whole variable domain KAGVTQTPRYLIKTRGQQVTLSCSPISGHRSVSWYQQTPGQGLQFLFEYFSETQRNKGNFPGRFSGRQFSNSRSEMNVSTLELGDSALYLCASSGGGNTGELFFGEGSRLTVL.

CDR3 amino acids: CASSIHEQYF. CDR3 bases: TGTGCCAGCTCAATCCACGAGCAGTACTTC. V and J are TRBV2 and TRBJ2-7; no firm D call. Germline CDR1 and CDR2: SNHLY and FYNNEI. The V gene lost 8 bases and the J gene lost 5 bases, with 7 bases spanning the gap. This CDR3 region has 10 residues.

This clone appeared a single time. The chain uses TRBV27 and TRBJ2-2; no clear D gene. The CDR3 spans 14 residues. CDR1 is MNHEY and CDR2 is SMNVEV in the germline V gene (reference sequence). The ends were cut back, 0 bases at V and 13 bases at J, with 15 bases in the middle. The CDR3 region has the DNA TGTGCCAGCAGTTTATCAACTCCGGTGGGGTCGCTGTTTTTT. It translates to CASSLSTPVGSLFF.

V is TRBV2 and J is TRBJ1-2; 7 bases are a match to TRBD1. Germline V gene data show CDR1 as SNHLY and CDR2 as FYNNEI. V lost 1 base and J lost 8; bases outside the gene matches: 10. The CDR3 spans 15 residues. The CDR3 DNA is TGTGCCAGCAGTGAAGACCGGGACAGCTTAGAGGGCTACACCTTC. Translating it yields CASSEDRDSLEGYTF.

The chain links TRBV7-8 to TRBJ1-5; possibly TRBD1 for D (6 bases). Germline V gene sequence: CDR1 SGHVS, CDR2 FQNEAQ. V was trimmed by 2 bases and J by 3 bases, leaving 8 bases between them. This CDR3 has 14 amino acids. The CDR3 bases are TGTGCCAGCAGCTTATCAGGGGCCAATCAGCCCCAGCATTTT. Protein product: CASSLSGANQPQHF. The full variable domain, with the rest looked up from reference TRBV7-8 and TRBJ1-5, is GAGVSQSPRYKVAKRGQDVALRCDPISGHVSLFWYQQALGQGPEFLTYFQNEAQLDKSGLPSDRFFAERPEGSVSTLKIQRTQQEDSAVYLCASSLSGANQPQHFGDGTRLSIL.

The chain uses TRBV27 and TRBJ2-2; no reliable D call. V lost 6 bases and J 4 bases, leaving 3 bases between the germline ends. This CDR3 comprises 11 residues. The germline gives CDR1 MNHEY, CDR2 SMNVEV (reference sequence). Here the CDR3 reads CASRSTGELFF. The DNA of the CDR3 is TGTGCCAGCAGAAGCACCGGGGAGCTGTTTTTT.

The genes are TRBV6-1 and TRBJ1-2; no definite D call. CDR3 length: 13 amino acids. V lost 4 bases to trimming and J lost 0 bases, with 6 bases between them. Germline V CDR1 and CDR2: MNHNS, SASEGT. CDR3 nucleotides: TGTGCCAGCAGTGGACTCACTAACTATGGCTACACCTTC. This sequence encodes CASSGLTNYGYTF.

The V and J genes are TRBV5-4 and TRBJ2-3, with D possibly matching TRBD1 (5 bases). The CDR3 has 14 amino acids. Germline assignment: CDR1 SGHNT and CDR2 YYREEE (reference sequence). Trimming shortened V by 2 bases and J by 4 bases, and 11 bases separated the two germline ends. The CDR3 nucleotides read TGTGCCAGCAGCTTATCAGGGCTCGCAGATACGCAGTATTTT. Translation: CASSLSGLADTQYF. Supplemented by reference TRBV5-4 and TRBJ2-3, the full variable domain reads ETGVTQSPTHLIKTRGQQVTLRCSSQSGHNTVSWYQQALGQGPQFIFQYYREEENGRGNFPPRFSGLQFPNYSSELNVNALELDDSALYLCASSLSGLADTQYFGPGTRLTVL.

The chain links TRBV5-1 to TRBJ1-5; D not certain. The CDR3 is 12 amino acids. Germline-derived CDR1 and CDR2 are SGHRS and YFSETQ. The germline V and J ends were trimmed by 5 bases and 5 bases, with 8 bases remaining between them. The DNA for the CDR3 is TGCGCCAGCAGGGACGGGGATCAGCCCCAGCATTTT. Protein: CASRDGDQPQHF.

V usage is TRBV29-1 and J usage is TRBJ2-3, with D maybe TRBD2 (5 bases). Germline loops: CDR1 SQVTM, CDR2 ANQGSEA. The CDR3 is 14 residues long. The CDR3: CRGRGSPSTDTQYF. CDR3 sequence (DNA): TGCAGAGGCCGCGGGTCCCCTAGCACAGATACGCAGTATTTT.

CDR3 in DNA: TGCGCCAGCAGCTTGGCCAACAGAGCGAACACCGGGGAGCTGTTTTTT. Its translation: CASSLANRANTGELFF. This chain uses TRBV5-1 with TRBJ2-2; D gene ambiguous. The CDR3 loop spans 16 amino acids. Germline lookup yields CDR1 SGHRS and CDR2 YFSETQ. Trimming took 0 bases from V and 0 from J, leaving 9 bases between them.

The V and J genes are TRBV5-1 and TRBJ2-2; D perhaps matches TRBD2 (5 bases). The CDR3 contains 14 residues. CDR1 is SGHRS and CDR2 is YFSETQ in the germline V gene. The V and J ends lost 1 base and 6 bases respectively, with 10 bases between them. CDR3 sequence reads: CASSLRTGSGELFF. For the CDR3, the DNA is TGCGCCAGCAGCTTGCGGACGGGATCCGGGGAGCTGTTTTTT.

V gene TRBV18 combines with J gene TRBJ1-3, with no clear D. This CDR3 is built from 15 residues. Germline CDR1 reads KGHSH; CDR2 reads LQKENI. The germline V and J ends were trimmed by 3 bases and 0 bases, with 9 bases remaining between them. The CDR3 DNA reads as TGTGCCAGCTCACCCGGGAGTAGCTCTGGAAACACCATATATTTT. It codes for CASSPGSSSGNTIYF.

V usage is TRBV5-5 and J usage is TRBJ2-1, with D possibly being TRBD2 (6 bases). Germline loops: CDR1 SGHKS, CDR2 YYEKEE (reference sequence). The CDR3 length is 15 residues. Trimming removed 2 bases at V and 8 bases at J, with 17 bases between. The CDR3 protein is CASSFLDGRGDEQFF. The CDR3 DNA is TGTGCCAGCAGCTTTCTGGACGGGCGGGGAGATGAGCAGTTCTTC. The variable domain in full, with the rest retrieved from reference TRBV5-5 and TRBJ2-1, is DAGVTQSPTHLIKTRGQQVTLRCSPISGHKSVSWYQQVLGQGPQFIFQYYEKEERGRGNFPDRFSARQFPNYSSELNVNALLLGDSALYLCASSFLDGRGDEQFFGPGTRLTVL.

The chain recombines TRBV4-2 with TRBJ1-2; no firm D call. V lost 0 bases and J lost 0, with 5 bases in between. Germline V lookup: CDR1 LGHNA, CDR2 YNFKEQ. The length of the CDR3 is 14 residues. The CDR3 DNA is TGTGCCAGCAGCCAAGATAGTCCTAACTATGGCTACACCTTC. It codes for CASSQDSPNYGYTF.

The chain uses TRBV7-6 and TRBJ2-7; D not resolved. Germline values: CDR1 SGHVS, CDR2 FNYEAQ. Trimming removed 1 base at V and 5 bases at J, with 15 bases between. This CDR3 has 15 residues. The CDR3 loop is CASSLGVQADHEQYF. CDR3 bases: TGTGCCAGCAGCTTAGGAGTCCAGGCGGATCACGAGCAGTACTTC.

J is TRBJ2-2 and V is TRBV25-1, with 8 bases lining up with TRBD2. This CDR3 has 17 amino acids. The trim removed 4 bases at V and 0 bases at J, leaving 7 bases unmatched. Germline loops: CDR1 MGHDK, CDR2 SYGVNS. This CDR3 is CASSVPGGYANTGELFF. CDR3 coding DNA: TGTGCCAGCAGTGTACCGGGGGGGTATGCGAACACCGGGGAGCTGTTTTTT.

The rearrangement links TRBV29-1 to TRBJ2-3; 10 nucleotides line up with TRBD1. The CDR3 totals 17 residues. CDR1 SQVTM and CDR2 ANQGSEA come from the germline V gene. V was clipped by 6 bases and J by 1 base; unmatched bases: 13. CDR3 in DNA: TGCAGCGTAGTACGACAGGGGGCCCTTCAGGGCACAGATACGCAGTATTTT. This gives the protein CSVVRQGALQGTDTQYF.

The chain combines TRBV11-3 with TRBJ2-3, with TRBD1 matching 9 bases. This CDR3 has 18 amino acids. V shed 4 bases and J 0 bases; nucleotides not matched to a gene: 11. Germline V CDR1 and CDR2: SGHNT, YENEEA. In DNA form, the CDR3 reads TGTGCCAGCAGCTCTCGGACAGGGGTAATCTCTAGCACAGATACGCAGTATTTT. This codes for CASSSRTGVISSTDTQYF.

V gene TRBV6-6 combines with J gene TRBJ2-3, with D perhaps matching TRBD1 (6 bases). V was trimmed by 8 bases and J by 1 base, leaving 7 bases between them. The V gene's germline CDR1 is MNHNY and CDR2 SVGAGI (reference sequence). CDR3 length: 12 residues. The CDR3 spells CASSGGTDTQYF. The CDR3 nucleotides are TGTGCCAGCTCAGGGGGCACAGATACGCAGTATTTT.